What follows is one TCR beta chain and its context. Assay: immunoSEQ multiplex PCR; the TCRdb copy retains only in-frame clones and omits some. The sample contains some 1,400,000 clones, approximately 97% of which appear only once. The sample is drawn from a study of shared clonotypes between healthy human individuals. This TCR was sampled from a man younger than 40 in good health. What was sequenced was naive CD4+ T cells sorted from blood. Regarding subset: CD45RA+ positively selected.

In nucleotides, the CDR3 is TGTGCCAGCTCACCAGAGGCAGGGGGCTTCCGCGACTACACCTTC. As protein: CASSPEAGGFRDYTF. This chain joins TRBV18 and TRBJ1-2, with 8 bases identical to TRBD1. With V trimmed by 2 bases and J by 10 bases, 12 bases remained unmatched. The V gene's germline CDR1 is KGHSH and CDR2 LQKENI. This CDR3 has 15 amino acids.